A single sample gave rise to the 3 T cell receptor beta chains below, sequenced in a study of T cells in Graves' hyperthyroidism and ophthalmopathy. The investigators amplified TCR beta CDR3 regions from RNA transcripts. In the first-round RT-PCR of the TCR CDR3, the HTBI primer set was used. TCRdb re-called the multiplex PCR reads with MiXCR, one entry per CDR3 protein. The sample includes 650,000 to 800,000 distinct CDR3 sequences, just under 45% of them seen just once. The sequenced sample consisted of peripheral blood or thyroid tissue (not recorded which). These receptors were obtained from an adult man with Graves' disease, either hyperthyroidism or ophthalmopathy (not recorded which).

V gene TRBV19 combines with J gene TRBJ1-1; no reliable D call. The CDR3 runs 12 residues. V gave up 3 bases and J gave up 10 bases, with 12 bases separating them. Per germline, CDR1 LNHDA and CDR2 SQIVND (reference sequence). The CDR3 sequence: CASSISEGAAFF. CDR3 DNA sequence: TGTGCCAGTAGTATTTCCGAGGGCGCAGCTTTCTTT.

On this clonotype itself: At one boundary the junction diverges from the germline segment, which might be a read error. The gene calls are TRBV9 and TRBJ2-5, with D perhaps matching TRBD1 or TRBD2 (6 bases each). This CDR3 region has 17 residues. Germline loops: CDR1 SGDLS, CDR2 YYNGEE. CDR3 coding DNA: TGCGCCAGCAGCCAGTCGGGGGCTCTTGGCCCTCAAGAGACCCAGTACTTC. The encoded protein is CASSQSGALGPQETQYF.

A note on this clonotype: One base away lies a much larger clone, so this may be a sequencing read error. The V call is TRBV2, the J call TRBJ2-7; 8 nucleotides align to TRBD1. CDR1 is SNHLY, CDR2 FYNNEI, per germline. This CDR3 has 12 amino acids. V was pared by 6 bases and J by 5 bases, with 3 bases of the junction left unmatched. The CDR3 sequence is CASRWTGNEQYF. CDR3 bases: TGTGCCAGCAGATGGACAGGGAACGAGCAGTACTTC.